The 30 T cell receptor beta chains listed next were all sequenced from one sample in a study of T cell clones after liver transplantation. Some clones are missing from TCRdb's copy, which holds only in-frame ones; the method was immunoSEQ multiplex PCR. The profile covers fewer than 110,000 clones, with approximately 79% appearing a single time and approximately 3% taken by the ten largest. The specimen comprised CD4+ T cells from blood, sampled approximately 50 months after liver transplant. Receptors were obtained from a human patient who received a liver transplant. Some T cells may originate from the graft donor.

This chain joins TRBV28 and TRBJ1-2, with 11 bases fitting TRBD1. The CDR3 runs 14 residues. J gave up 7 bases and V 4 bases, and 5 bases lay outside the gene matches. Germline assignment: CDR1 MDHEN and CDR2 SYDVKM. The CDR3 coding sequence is TGTGCCAGCAGTTCTGGAGGGACAGGGGGTGGCTACACCTTC. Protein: CASSSGGTGGGYTF.

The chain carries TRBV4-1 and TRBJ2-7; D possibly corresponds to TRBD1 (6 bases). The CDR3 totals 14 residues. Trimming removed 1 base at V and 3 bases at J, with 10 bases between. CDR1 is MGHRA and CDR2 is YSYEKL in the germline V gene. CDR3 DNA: TGCGCCAGCAGCCAAGTGCTGGACAGCTACGAGCAGTACTTC. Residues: CASSQVLDSYEQYF.

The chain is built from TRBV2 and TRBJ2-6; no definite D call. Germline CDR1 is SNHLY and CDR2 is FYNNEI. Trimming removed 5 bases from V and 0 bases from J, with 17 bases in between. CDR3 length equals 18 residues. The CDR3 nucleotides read TGTGCCAGCAGTAATTTGACACTAACAAGCTCTGGGGCCAACGTCCTGACTTTC. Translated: CASSNLTLTSSGANVLTF.

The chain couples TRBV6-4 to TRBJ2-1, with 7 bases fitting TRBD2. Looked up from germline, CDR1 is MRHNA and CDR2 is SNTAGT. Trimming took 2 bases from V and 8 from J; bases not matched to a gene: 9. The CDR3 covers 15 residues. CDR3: CASSDTGGRVDEQFF. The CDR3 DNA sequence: TGTGCCAGCAGTGACACGGGGGGAAGGGTGGATGAGCAGTTCTTC.

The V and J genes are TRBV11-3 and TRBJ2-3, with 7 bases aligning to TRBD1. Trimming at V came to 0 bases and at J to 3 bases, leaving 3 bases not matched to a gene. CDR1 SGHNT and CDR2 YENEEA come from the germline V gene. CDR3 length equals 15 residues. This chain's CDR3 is CASSLEHRGTDTQYF. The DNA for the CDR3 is TGTGCCAGCAGCTTAGAACACAGGGGAACAGATACGCAGTATTTT.

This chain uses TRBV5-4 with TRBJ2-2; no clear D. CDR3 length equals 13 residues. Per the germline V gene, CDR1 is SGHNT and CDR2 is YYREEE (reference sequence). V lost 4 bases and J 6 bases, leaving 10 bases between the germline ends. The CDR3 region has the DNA TGTGCCAGCAGCCTGCCCGATTCCGGGGAGCTGTTTTTT. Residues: CASSLPDSGELFF.

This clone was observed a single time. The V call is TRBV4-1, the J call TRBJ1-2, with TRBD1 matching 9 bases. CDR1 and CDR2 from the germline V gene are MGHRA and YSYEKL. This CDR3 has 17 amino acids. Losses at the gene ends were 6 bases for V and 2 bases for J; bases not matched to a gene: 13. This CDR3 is CASSLGQGEILNYGYTF. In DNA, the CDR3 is TGCGCCAGCAGTTTGGGACAGGGCGAAATCCTGAACTATGGCTACACCTTC.

In nucleotides, the CDR3 is TGTGCCAGCGGCACTAGCGGGGGGCCCTCCTACGAGCAGTACTTC. As protein: CASGTSGGPSYEQYF. The chain joins TRBV7-2 to TRBJ2-7; 12 bases match TRBD2. The CDR3 runs 15 residues. Germline CDR1 and CDR2: SGHTA and FQGNSA. V trimming: 8 bases; J trimming: 0 bases; junction bases outside the gene matches: 5.

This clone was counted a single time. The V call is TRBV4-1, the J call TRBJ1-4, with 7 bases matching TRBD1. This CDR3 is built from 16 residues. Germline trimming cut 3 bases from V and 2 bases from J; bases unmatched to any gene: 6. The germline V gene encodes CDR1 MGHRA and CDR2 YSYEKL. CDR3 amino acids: CASSQAPGQTNEKLFF. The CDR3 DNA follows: TGCGCCAGCAGCCAGGCCCCGGGACAGACTAATGAAAAACTGTTTTTT.

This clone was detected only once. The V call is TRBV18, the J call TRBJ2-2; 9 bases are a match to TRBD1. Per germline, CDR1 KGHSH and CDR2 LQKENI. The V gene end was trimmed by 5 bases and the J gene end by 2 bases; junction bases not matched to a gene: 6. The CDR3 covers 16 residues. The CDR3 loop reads CASSMPTGGNTGELFF. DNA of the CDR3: TGTGCCAGCTCAATGCCGACAGGGGGTAACACCGGGGAGCTGTTTTTT.

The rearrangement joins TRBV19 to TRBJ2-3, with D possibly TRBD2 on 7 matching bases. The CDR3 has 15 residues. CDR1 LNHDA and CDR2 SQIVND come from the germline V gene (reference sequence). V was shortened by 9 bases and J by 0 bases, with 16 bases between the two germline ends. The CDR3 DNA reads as TGTGCCAGCACTACGAGGGGGGGAAGCACAGATACGCAGTATTTT. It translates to CASTTRGGSTDTQYF.

The CDR3 loop reads CASSRAHSYEQYF. The CDR3 DNA reads as TGTGCCAGTAGTCGGGCACACAGCTACGAGCAGTACTTC. The chain joins TRBV19 to TRBJ2-7; the D is unclear. This CDR3 is built from 13 residues. With 5 bases removed from V and 3 bases from J, the gap between germline ends came to 11 bases. Germline V lookup: CDR1 LNHDA, CDR2 SQIVND (reference sequence).

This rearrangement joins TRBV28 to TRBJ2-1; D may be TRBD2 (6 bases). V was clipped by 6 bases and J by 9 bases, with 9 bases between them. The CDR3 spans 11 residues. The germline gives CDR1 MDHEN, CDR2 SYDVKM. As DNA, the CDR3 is TGTGCCAGCAGCTCCGGGGGTGAGCAGTTCTTC. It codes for CASSSGGEQFF. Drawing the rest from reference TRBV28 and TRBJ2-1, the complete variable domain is DVKVTQSSRYLVKRTGEKVFLECVQDMDHENMFWYRQDPGLGLRLIYFSYDVKMKEKGDIPEGYSVSREKKERFSLILESASTNQTSMYLCASSSGGEQFFGPGTRLTVL.

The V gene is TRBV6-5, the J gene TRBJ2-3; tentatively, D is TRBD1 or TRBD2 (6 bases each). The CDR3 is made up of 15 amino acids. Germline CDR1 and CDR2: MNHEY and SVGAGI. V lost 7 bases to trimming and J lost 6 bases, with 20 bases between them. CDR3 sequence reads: CASKRGAGGSDTQYF. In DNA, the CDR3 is TGTGCCAGCAAAAGGGGGGCGGGTGGAAGTGATACGCAGTATTTT.

The CDR3 DNA reads as TGTGCCAGTAGTTTCCGGGACGTGCATAGCTCTGGGGCCAACGTCCTGACTTTC. Its protein product is CASSFRDVHSSGANVLTF. The rearrangement uses TRBV19 and TRBJ2-6; D could derive from TRBD1 or TRBD2 (5 bases each). Germline-derived CDR1 and CDR2 are LNHDA and SQIVND (reference sequence). The V end lost 5 bases, the J end lost 0 bases, and 17 bases lay between the germline ends. The CDR3 totals 18 residues.

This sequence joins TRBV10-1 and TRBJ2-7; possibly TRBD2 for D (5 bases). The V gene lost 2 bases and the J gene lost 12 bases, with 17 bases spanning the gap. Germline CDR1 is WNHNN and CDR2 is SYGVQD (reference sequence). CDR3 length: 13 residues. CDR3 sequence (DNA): TGCGCCAGCAGTGAGAATGGCAGGCTAGCTACGTACTTC. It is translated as CASSENGRLATYF.

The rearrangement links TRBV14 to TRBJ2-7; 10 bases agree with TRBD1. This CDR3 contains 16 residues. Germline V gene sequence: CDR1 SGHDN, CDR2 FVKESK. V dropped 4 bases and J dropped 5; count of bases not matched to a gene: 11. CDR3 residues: CASSPLDRGRGNEQYF. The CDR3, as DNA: TGTGCCAGCAGCCCTCTCGACAGGGGGCGAGGAAACGAGCAGTACTTC. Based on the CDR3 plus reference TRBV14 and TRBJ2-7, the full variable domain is EAGVTQFPSHSVIEKGQTVTLRCDPISGHDNLYWYRRVMGKEIKFLLHFVKESKQDESGMPNNRFLAERTGGTYSTLKVQPAELEDSGVYFCASSPLDRGRGNEQYFGPGTRLTVT.

The CDR3 DNA follows: TGTGCCAGCAGTGCAGACAGGGGACCCACCGGGGAGCTGTTTTTT. As protein: CASSADRGPTGELFF. The chain employs TRBV6-4 and TRBJ2-2; 8 nucleotides agree with TRBD1. This CDR3 has 15 residues. J was trimmed by 4 bases and V by 4 bases; bases with no gene match: 5. The V gene's germline CDR1 is MRHNA and CDR2 SNTAGT.

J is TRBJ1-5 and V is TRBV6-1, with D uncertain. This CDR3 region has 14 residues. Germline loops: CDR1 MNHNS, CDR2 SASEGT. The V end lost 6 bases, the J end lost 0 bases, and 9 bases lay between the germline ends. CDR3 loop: CASSRWDSNQPQHF. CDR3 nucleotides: TGTGCCAGCAGCAGGTGGGATAGCAATCAGCCCCAGCATTTT.

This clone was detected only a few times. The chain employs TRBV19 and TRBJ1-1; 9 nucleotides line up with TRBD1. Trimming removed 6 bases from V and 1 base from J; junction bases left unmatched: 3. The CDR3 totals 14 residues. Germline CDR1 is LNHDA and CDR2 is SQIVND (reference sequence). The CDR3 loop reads CASRPDRGNTEAFF. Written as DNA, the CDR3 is TGTGCCAGTAGGCCGGACAGGGGGAACACTGAAGCTTTCTTT.

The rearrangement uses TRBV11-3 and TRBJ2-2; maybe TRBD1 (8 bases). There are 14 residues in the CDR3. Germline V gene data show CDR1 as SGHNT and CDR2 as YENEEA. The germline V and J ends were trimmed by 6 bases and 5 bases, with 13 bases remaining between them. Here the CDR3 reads CASSPQGGTGELFF. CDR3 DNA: TGTGCCAGCAGTCCACAGGGGGGGACCGGGGAGCTGTTTTTT. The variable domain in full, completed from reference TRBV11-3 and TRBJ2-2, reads EAGVVQSPRYKIIEKKQPVAFWCNPISGHNTLYWYLQNLGQGPELLIRYENEEAVDDSQLPKDRFSAERLKGVDSTLKIQPAELGDSAVYLCASSPQGGTGELFFGEGSRLTVL.

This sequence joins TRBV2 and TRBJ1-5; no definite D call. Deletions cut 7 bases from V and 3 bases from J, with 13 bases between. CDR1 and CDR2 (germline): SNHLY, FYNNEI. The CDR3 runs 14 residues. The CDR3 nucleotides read TGTGCCAGCACCGAGGAGGGAGACAATCAGCCCCAGCATTTT. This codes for CASTEEGDNQPQHF.

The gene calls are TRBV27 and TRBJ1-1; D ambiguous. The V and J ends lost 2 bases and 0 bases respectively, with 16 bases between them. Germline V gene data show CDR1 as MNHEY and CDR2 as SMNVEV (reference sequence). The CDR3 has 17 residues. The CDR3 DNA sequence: TGTGCCAGCAGTTTAAGGCCGCGGTCTTTACTGAACACTGAAGCTTTCTTT. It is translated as CASSLRPRSLLNTEAFF.

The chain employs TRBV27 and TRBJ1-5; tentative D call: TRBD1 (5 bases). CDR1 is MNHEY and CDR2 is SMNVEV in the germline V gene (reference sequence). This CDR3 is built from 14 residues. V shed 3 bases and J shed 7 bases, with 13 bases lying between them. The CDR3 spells CASSFGGDRQPQHF. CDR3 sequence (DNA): TGTGCCAGCAGTTTCGGGGGGGATCGACAGCCCCAGCATTTT.

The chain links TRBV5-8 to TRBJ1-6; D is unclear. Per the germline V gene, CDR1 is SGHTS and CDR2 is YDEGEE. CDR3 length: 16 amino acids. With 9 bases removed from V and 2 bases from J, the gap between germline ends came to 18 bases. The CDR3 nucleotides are TGTGCCACCAGGAACTCGGTCCCAGCCTATAATTCACCCCTCCACTTT. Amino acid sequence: CATRNSVPAYNSPLHF.

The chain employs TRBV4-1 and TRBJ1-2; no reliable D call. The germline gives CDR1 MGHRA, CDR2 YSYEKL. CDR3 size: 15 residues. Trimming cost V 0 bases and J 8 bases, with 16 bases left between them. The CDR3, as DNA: TGCGCCAGCAGCCAAGAAGGAATCGGTGCGAACGGCTACACCTTC. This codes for CASSQEGIGANGYTF.

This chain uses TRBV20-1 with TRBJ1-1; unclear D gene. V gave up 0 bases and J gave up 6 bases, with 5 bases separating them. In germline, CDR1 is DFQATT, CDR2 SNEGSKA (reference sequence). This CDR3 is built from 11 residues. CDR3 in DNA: TGCAGTGCTAGAGAGGGCCCTGAAGCTTTCTTT. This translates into CSAREGPEAFF.

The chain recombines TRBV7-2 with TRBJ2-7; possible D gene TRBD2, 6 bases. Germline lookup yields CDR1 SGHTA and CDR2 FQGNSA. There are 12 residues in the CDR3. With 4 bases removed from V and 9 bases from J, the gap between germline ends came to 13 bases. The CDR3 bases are TGTGCCAGCAGCTCCTCCGGGCGGGGGCAGTACTTC. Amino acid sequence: CASSSSGRGQYF.

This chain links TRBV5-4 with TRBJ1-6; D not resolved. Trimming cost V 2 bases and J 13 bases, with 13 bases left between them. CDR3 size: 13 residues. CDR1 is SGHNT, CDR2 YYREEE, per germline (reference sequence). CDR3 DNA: TGTGCCAGCAGCTTCCGCAGCCCGGGGCCCCTCCACTTT. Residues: CASSFRSPGPLHF.

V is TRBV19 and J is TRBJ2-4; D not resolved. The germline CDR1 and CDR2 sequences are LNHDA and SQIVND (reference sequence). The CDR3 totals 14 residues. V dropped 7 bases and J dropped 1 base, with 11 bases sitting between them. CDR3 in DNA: TGTGCCAGTAAAACCTTCGATGCCAAAAACATTCAGTACTTC. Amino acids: CASKTFDAKNIQYF.